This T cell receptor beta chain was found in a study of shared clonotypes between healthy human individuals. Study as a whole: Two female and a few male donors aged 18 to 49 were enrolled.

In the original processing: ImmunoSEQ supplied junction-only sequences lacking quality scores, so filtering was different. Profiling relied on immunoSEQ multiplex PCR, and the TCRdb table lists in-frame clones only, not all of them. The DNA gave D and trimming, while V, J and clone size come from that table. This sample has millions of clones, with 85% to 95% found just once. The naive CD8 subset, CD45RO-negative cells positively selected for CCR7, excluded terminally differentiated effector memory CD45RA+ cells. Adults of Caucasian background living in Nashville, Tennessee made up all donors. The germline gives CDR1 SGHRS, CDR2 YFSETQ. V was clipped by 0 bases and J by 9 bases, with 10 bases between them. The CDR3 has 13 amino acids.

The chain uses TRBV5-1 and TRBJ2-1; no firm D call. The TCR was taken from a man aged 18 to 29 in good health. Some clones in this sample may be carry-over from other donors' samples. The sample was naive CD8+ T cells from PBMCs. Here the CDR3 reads CASSLDPVGEQFF. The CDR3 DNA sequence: TGCGCCAGCAGCTTGGATCCCGTGGGTGAGCAGTTCTTC.